These 25 T cell receptor beta chains share one sample of origin, sequenced in a study of blood T cells in healthy people across ages. A second PCR of 7 to 11 cycles used a sample-barcoded 5' primer and a J-beta primer mix. One entry per CDR3 protein, called by TCRdb with MiXCR from the 5' RACE reads. The data contain around 400,000 distinct CDR3 sequences, 45% to 65% of them singletons. Input material: blood. The receptors were sampled from a man aged 55 to 69 in good health.

This clonotype showed up just a few times. The V call is TRBV13, the J call TRBJ2-1, with TRBD1 as a possible D gene (5 bases). The CDR3 extends over 15 amino acids. V shed 5 bases and J shed 3 bases, with 14 bases lying between them. CDR1 PRHDT and CDR2 FYEKMQ come from the germline V gene (reference sequence). The DNA of the CDR3 is TGTGCCAGCAGCCCGACAGATATCCGCTACAATGAGCAGTTCTTC. The encoded protein is CASSPTDIRYNEQFF.

This clonotype was picked up many times. The gene calls are TRBV29-1 and TRBJ1-2, with D uncertain. This CDR3 is 10 amino acids long. V lost 7 bases to trimming and J lost 12 bases, with 15 bases between them. Germline lookup yields CDR1 SQVTM and CDR2 ANQGSEA. The CDR3 loop reads CSAEGKVDTF. The CDR3 DNA is TGCAGCGCTGAGGGAAAGGTGGACACCTTC.

This chain uses TRBV29-1 with TRBJ2-5; no clear D. The CDR3 is made up of 12 amino acids. Trimming took 2 bases from V and 9 from J, leaving 13 bases between them. CDR1 is SQVTM, CDR2 ANQGSEA, per germline. CDR3 residues: CSVEFGRVAQYF. The CDR3 nucleotides read TGCAGCGTTGAATTTGGTCGAGTGGCCCAGTACTTC.

Notes on this clonotype: Possible read error: a much larger clone is one base away. The gene calls are TRBV7-2 and TRBJ2-5, with D perhaps matching TRBD1 (6 bases). The CDR3 spans 14 residues. CDR1 is SGHTA, CDR2 FQGNSA, per germline. V shed 5 bases and J shed 5 bases, with 15 bases lying between them. CDR3 bases: TGTGCCAGCAGCGTAGGAACAGGGACGGAGACCCAGTACTTC. Amino acids: CASSVGTGTETQYF.

This clonotype was observed a few times. This chain links TRBV10-1 with TRBJ2-5, with a tentative D call TRBD2 (5 bases). The V gene lost 0 bases and the J gene lost 11 bases, with 13 bases spanning the gap. The CDR3 has 13 amino acids. Looked up from germline, CDR1 is WNHNN and CDR2 is SYGVQD (reference sequence). The CDR3 coding sequence is TGCGCCAGCAGTGAGTCGACGGGCGGGTGGCAGTACTTC. Translation: CASSESTGGWQYF.

The V and J genes are TRBV10-3 and TRBJ2-5, with D perhaps matching TRBD1 or TRBD2 (5 bases each). The CDR3 runs to 14 residues. V was clipped by 4 bases and J by 5 bases, with 14 bases between them. Germline CDR1 ENHRY, CDR2 SYGVKD. The CDR3: CAISAPGDPETQYF. The CDR3 nucleotides are TGTGCCATCAGTGCCCCTGGGGACCCGGAGACCCAGTACTTC.

This clonotype was found once. An end of the junction differs from the germline gene, which may be a read error. The chain joins TRBV3-1 to TRBJ2-5; the D gene is possibly TRBD1 (6 bases). This CDR3 has 15 residues. CDR1 is LGHDT and CDR2 is YNNKEL in the germline V gene (reference sequence). CDR3 protein: CASRQAGTPQETQYF. CDR3 nucleotides: TGTGCCAGCAGGCAAGCCGGGACACCACAAGAGACCCAGTACTTC.

The J gene is TRBJ1-6, the V gene TRBV29-1; 7 nucleotides align to TRBD1. CDR1 is SQVTM, CDR2 ANQGSEA, per germline. With 6 bases clipped from V and 3 bases from J, the junction kept 2 bases outside the gene matches. The CDR3 has 13 residues. The CDR3 DNA sequence: TGCAGCGTGGGGGACAGCTATAATTCACCCCTCCACTTT. It codes for CSVGDSYNSPLHF.

In the case of this clonotype: At one of its ends the junction is not consistent with the germline gene, which may arise from a read error. The genes are TRBV7-2 and TRBJ1-6; D unresolved. The germline gives CDR1 SGHTA, CDR2 FQGNSA. The CDR3 loop spans 13 amino acids. The CDR3 is CASSPRRNSPFHF. The CDR3 DNA is TGTGCCAGCAGCCCTCGGAGGAATTCACCCTTCCACTTT.

V gene TRBV7-3 combines with J gene TRBJ2-5; D possibly corresponds to TRBD2 (6 bases). The CDR3 is 14 residues long. The ends were cut back, 0 bases at V and 7 bases at J, with 12 bases in the middle. Germline values: CDR1 SGHTA, CDR2 FQGTGA. Here the CDR3 reads CASSLTPGSRTQYF. In nucleotides, the CDR3 is TGTGCCAGCAGCTTAACCCCCGGGAGCCGGACCCAGTACTTC.

DNA of the CDR3: TGTGCCAGCAGCTCCACCCGCCGGAAGGTAAATGAGCAGTTCTTC. Its translation: CASSSTRRKVNEQFF. V gene TRBV7-2 combines with J gene TRBJ2-1; no firm D call. V was pared by 4 bases and J by 7 bases, with 17 bases between. The CDR3 is 15 residues long. From germline, CDR1 is SGHTA and CDR2 FQGNSA.

Only a few counts were recorded for this clonotype. V and J are TRBV12-3 or TRBV12-4 and TRBJ2-5, with D maybe TRBD2 (5 bases). Trimming stripped 3 bases from V and 3 bases from J, with 14 bases between. CDR3 length equals 15 residues. CDR3 sequence reads: CASSFRAEGEETQYF. CDR3 nucleotides: TGTGCCAGCAGTTTTAGGGCCGAGGGTGAAGAGACCCAGTACTTC.

This chain connects TRBV20-1 to TRBJ1-6; no reliable D call. The germline gives CDR1 DFQATT, CDR2 SNEGSKA (reference sequence). The CDR3 consists of 14 residues. Trimming cost V 3 bases and J 5 bases, with 11 bases left between them. CDR3 in amino acids: CSARGARDNSPLHF. As DNA, the CDR3 is TGCAGTGCTAGGGGAGCCAGAGATAATTCACCCCTCCACTTT.

This chain uses TRBV6-1 with TRBJ2-7; D gene unclear. V was shortened by 4 bases and J by 7 bases, with 8 bases between the two germline ends. The germline gives CDR1 MNHNS, CDR2 SASEGT. The CDR3 has 11 amino acids. CDR3 amino acids: CASSVGSEQYF. For the CDR3, the DNA is TGTGCCAGCAGTGTTGGGTCGGAGCAGTACTTC.

This clonotype occurred once. The chain carries TRBV24-1 and TRBJ2-7; 7 nucleotides agree with TRBD1. The assigned J gene may be wrong: the sequence end matches TRBJ2-5 better. The CDR3 runs 17 residues. The germline V gene encodes CDR1 KGHDR and CDR2 SFDVKD. The CDR3 loop is CATSDPAPTGQKETQYF. Here the CDR3 DNA reads TGTGCCACCAGTGACCCGGCCCCGACAGGGCAGAAAGAGACCCAGTACTTC.

This clonotype has a single count. The rearrangement uses TRBV6-5 and TRBJ2-6, with a weak D call TRBD2 (5 bases). The CDR3 has 15 amino acids. V was clipped by 5 bases and J by 1 base, with 9 bases between them. Per germline, CDR1 MNHEY and CDR2 SVGAGI. The DNA of the CDR3 is TGTGCCAGCAGTGCCCGGAGGTCTGGGGCCAACGTCCTGACTTTC. Encoded protein: CASSARRSGANVLTF.

The chain recombines TRBV7-9 with TRBJ2-1; 10 nucleotides line up with TRBD2. The germline CDR1 and CDR2 sequences are SEHNR and FQNEAQ (reference sequence). The junction had 13 bases not matched to a gene; V was cut back by 7 bases and J by 10 bases. The CDR3 contains 15 residues. In DNA, the CDR3 is TGTGCCAGCACCCTGGGGCTAGCGGGGGCGGACGAGCAGTTCTTC. Its translation: CASTLGLAGADEQFF.

The rearrangement links TRBV3-1 to TRBJ2-2; D gene uncertain. The CDR3 runs to 12 residues. V lost 3 bases and J lost 7, with 6 bases in between. The germline V gene encodes CDR1 LGHDT and CDR2 YNNKEL (reference sequence). The DNA for the CDR3 is TGTGCCAGCAGCCAGAGGATCGGGGAGCTGTTTTTT. As protein: CASSQRIGELFF.

The chain carries TRBV20-1 and TRBJ1-1; D not resolved. Germline CDR1 and CDR2: DFQATT and SNEGSKA (reference sequence). V was trimmed by 0 bases and J by 7 bases, leaving 18 bases between them. The CDR3 extends over 15 amino acids. The CDR3 spells CSARDRRTQEDEAFF. In nucleotides, the CDR3 is TGCAGTGCTAGAGATCGTCGCACCCAGGAGGATGAAGCTTTCTTT.

This clonotype was observed a few times. The chain's CDR3 is CSVDNQGGGDGYTF. CDR3 nucleotide sequence: TGCAGCGTTGATAACCAGGGTGGAGGGGATGGCTACACCTTC. The chain recombines TRBV29-1 with TRBJ1-2; the D gene is possibly TRBD1 (5 bases). V lost 3 bases to trimming and J lost 6 bases, with 17 bases between them. Germline values: CDR1 SQVTM, CDR2 ANQGSEA. The CDR3 has 14 residues.

To note about this clonotype: Relative to the germline gene, one junction end is altered; a read error may explain this. This sequence joins TRBV7-6 and TRBJ1-2; 7 nucleotides align to TRBD1. This CDR3 region has 15 residues. From germline, CDR1 is SGHVS and CDR2 FNYEAQ. The CDR3: CASSLGQSSNNGYTF. The DNA for the CDR3 is TGTGCCAGCAGCTTGGGACAGAGCTCTAACAATGGCTACACCTTC.

This clonotype was detected only a few times. This chain connects TRBV29-1 to TRBJ1-1; D remains ambiguous. From germline, CDR1 is SQVTM and CDR2 ANQGSEA. This CDR3 contains 16 residues. Trimming took 6 bases from V and 2 from J, leaving 22 bases between them. CDR3 bases: TGCAGCGTCGCCGCGACGGTAGCACGGATAAACACTGAAGCTTTCTTT. This translates into CSVAATVARINTEAFF.

This rearrangement joins TRBV6-4 to TRBJ1-5; no clear D. Trimming removed 3 bases from V and 3 bases from J, with 6 bases in between. This CDR3 is 13 amino acids long. Germline V CDR1 and CDR2: MRHNA, SNTAGT. CDR3 DNA: TGTGCCAGCAGTGAACAGCTCAATCAGCCCCAGCATTTT. Translated: CASSEQLNQPQHF.

The CDR3 DNA is TGTGCCAGCAGCTTGATTCGGCCGGGGGACAATGAGCAGTTCTTC. It yields the protein CASSLIRPGDNEQFF. The chain links TRBV7-9 to TRBJ2-1; the D gene is possibly TRBD2 (6 bases). The CDR3 sequence is 15 residues long. V lost 3 bases to trimming and J lost 5 bases, with 14 bases between them. The germline gives CDR1 SEHNR, CDR2 FQNEAQ (reference sequence).

V gene TRBV29-1 combines with J gene TRBJ2-5, with TRBD2 identical over 14 bases. The DNA end is a closer match to TRBJ2-7, so the J assignment may be wrong. The CDR3 loop spans 14 amino acids. Germline V gene sequence: CDR1 SQVTM, CDR2 ANQGSEA. CDR3 residues: CSVERTSGRNEQYF. The CDR3 DNA is TGCAGCGTTGAAAGGACTAGCGGGAGGAACGAGCAGTACTTC.